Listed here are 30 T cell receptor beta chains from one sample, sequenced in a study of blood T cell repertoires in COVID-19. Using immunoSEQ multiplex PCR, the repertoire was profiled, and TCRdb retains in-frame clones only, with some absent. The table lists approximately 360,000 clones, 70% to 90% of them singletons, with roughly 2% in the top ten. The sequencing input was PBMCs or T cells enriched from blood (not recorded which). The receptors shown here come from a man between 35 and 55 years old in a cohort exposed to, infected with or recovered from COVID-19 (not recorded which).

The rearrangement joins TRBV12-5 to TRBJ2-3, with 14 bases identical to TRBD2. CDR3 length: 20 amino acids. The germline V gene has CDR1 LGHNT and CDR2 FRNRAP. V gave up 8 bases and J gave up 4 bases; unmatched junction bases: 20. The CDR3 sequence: CASRFRSGTSGSPGADTQYF. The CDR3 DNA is TGTGCTAGTCGCTTCCGATCCGGGACTAGCGGGAGTCCAGGGGCAGATACGCAGTATTTT.

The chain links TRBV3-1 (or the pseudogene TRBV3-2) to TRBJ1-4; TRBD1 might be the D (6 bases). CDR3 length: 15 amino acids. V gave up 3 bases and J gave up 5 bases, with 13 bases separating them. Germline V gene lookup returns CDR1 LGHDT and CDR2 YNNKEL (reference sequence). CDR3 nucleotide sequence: TGTGCCAGCAGCCACCCCGGGACAAAGAATGAAAAACTGTTTTTT. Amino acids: CASSHPGTKNEKLFF.

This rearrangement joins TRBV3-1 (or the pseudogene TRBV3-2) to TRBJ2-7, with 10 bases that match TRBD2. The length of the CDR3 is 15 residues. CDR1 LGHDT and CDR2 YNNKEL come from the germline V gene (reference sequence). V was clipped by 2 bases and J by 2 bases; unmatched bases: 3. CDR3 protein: CASSQLAGETYEQYF. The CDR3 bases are TGTGCCAGCAGCCAACTAGCGGGGGAGACCTACGAGCAGTACTTC.

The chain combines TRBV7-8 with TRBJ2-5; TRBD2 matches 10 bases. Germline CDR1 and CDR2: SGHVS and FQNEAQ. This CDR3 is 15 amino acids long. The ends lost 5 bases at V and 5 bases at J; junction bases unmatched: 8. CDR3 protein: CASSQGGLARETQYF. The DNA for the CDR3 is TGTGCCAGCAGCCAGGGGGGACTAGCGCGCGAGACCCAGTACTTC.

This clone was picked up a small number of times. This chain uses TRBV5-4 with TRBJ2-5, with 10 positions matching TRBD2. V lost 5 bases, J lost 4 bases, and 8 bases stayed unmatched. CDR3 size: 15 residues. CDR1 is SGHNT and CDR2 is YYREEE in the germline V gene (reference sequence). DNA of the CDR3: TGTGCCAGCAGGCCAGACCTAGCGGGAGCAGAGACCCAGTACTTC. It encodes CASRPDLAGAETQYF.

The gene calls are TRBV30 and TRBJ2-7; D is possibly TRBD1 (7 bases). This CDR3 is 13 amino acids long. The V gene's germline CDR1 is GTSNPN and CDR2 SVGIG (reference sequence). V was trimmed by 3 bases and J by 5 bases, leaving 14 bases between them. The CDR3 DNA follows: TGTGCCTGGAGAGTGACAGGGAGGAACGAGCAGTACTTC. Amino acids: CAWRVTGRNEQYF.

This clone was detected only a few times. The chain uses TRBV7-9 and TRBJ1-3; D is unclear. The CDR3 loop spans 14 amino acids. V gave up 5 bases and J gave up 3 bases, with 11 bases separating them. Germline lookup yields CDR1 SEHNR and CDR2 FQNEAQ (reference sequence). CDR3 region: CASSRTEDGNTIYF. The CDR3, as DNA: TGTGCCAGCAGCCGCACAGAAGATGGAAACACCATATATTTT.

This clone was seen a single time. CDR3 DNA: TGTGCCAGCAGCCAACTTAACCGGTACCAAGAGACCCAGTACTTC. This encodes CASSQLNRYQETQYF. The chain carries TRBV3-1 (or the pseudogene TRBV3-2) and TRBJ2-5; D is uncertain. In germline, CDR1 is LGHDT, CDR2 YNNKEL (reference sequence). The V end lost 2 bases, the J end lost 0 bases, and 10 bases lay between the germline ends. The CDR3 totals 15 residues.

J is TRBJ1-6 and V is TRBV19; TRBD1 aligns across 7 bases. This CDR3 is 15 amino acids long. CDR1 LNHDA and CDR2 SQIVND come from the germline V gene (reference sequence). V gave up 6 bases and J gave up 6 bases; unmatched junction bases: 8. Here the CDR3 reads CASRKEGAGNSPLHF. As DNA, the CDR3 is TGTGCCAGTAGGAAAGAGGGGGCCGGTAATTCACCCCTCCACTTT.

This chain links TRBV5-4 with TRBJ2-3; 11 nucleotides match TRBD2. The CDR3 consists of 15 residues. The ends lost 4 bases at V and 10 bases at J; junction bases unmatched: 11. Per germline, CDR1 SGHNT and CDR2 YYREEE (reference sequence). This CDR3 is CASSPLAGEAGAQYF. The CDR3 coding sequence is TGTGCCAGCAGCCCACTAGCGGGAGAGGCCGGGGCGCAGTATTTT.

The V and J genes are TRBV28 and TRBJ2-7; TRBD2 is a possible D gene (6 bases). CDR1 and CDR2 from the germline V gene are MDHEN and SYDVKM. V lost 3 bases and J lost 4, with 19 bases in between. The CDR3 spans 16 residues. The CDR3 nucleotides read TGTGCCAGCAGTTTTTCTAGGACTACCCTGGCTTACGAGCAGTACTTC. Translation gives CASSFSRTTLAYEQYF.

DNA for the CDR3: TGTGCCAGCAAAGAGGCAGGGAGGGACACTGAAGCTTTCTTT. This sequence encodes CASKEAGRDTEAFF. The chain carries TRBV6-6 and TRBJ1-1; D is perhaps TRBD1 (5 bases). The V gene's germline CDR1 is MNHNY and CDR2 SVGAGI (reference sequence). V shed 7 bases and J shed 3 bases, with 15 bases lying between them. This CDR3 has 14 residues.

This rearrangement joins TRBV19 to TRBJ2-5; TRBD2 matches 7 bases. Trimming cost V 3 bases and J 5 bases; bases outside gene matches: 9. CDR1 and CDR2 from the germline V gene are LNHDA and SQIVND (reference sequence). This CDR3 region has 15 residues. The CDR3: CASSMGGRGSETQYF. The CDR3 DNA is TGTGCCAGTAGTATGGGGGGGAGGGGATCCGAGACCCAGTACTTC. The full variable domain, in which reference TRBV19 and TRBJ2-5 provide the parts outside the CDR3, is DGGITQSPKYLFRKEGQNVTLSCEQNLNHDAMYWYRQDPGQGLRLIYYSQIVNDFQKGDIAEGYSVSREKKESFPLTVTSAQKNPTAFYLCASSMGGRGSETQYFGPGTRLLVL.

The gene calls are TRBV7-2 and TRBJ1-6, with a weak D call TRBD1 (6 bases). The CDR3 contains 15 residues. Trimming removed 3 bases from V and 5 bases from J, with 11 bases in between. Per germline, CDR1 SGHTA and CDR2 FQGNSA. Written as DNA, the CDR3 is TGTGCCAGCAGCTTTCTCCACAGGGATAATTCACCCCTCCACTTT. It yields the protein CASSFLHRDNSPLHF. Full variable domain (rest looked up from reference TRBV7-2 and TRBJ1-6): GAGVSQSPSNKVTEKGKDVELRCDPISGHTALYWYRQSLGQGLEFLIYFQGNSAPDKSGLPSDRFSAERTGGSVSTLTIQRTQQEDSAVYLCASSFLHRDNSPLHFGNGTRLTVT.

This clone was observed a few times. The CDR3 sequence: CASSQWLDRSSYEQYF. The CDR3 bases are TGCGCCAGCAGTCAATGGCTGGACAGGAGCTCCTACGAGCAGTACTTC. The chain joins TRBV23-1 to TRBJ2-7; 7 nucleotides agree with TRBD1. TRBV23-1 is given ORF status, its function remaining uncertain. The trim removed 1 base at V and 0 bases at J, leaving 6 bases unmatched. There are 16 residues in the CDR3.

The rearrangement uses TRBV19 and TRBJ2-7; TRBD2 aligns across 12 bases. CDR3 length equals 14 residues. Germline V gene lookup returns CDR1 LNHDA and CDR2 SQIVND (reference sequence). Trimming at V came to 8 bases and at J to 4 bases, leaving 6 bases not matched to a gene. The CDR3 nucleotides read TGTGCCAGTTCGAGGACTAGCGGGATGTACGAGCAGTACTTC. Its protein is CASSRTSGMYEQYF.

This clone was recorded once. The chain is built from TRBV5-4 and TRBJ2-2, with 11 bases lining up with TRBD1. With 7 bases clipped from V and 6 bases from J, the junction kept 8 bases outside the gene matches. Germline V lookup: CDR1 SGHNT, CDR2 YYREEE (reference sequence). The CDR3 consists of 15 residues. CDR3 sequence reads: CASALGDRGAGELFF. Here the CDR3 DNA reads TGTGCCAGCGCCCTGGGGGACAGGGGGGCCGGGGAGCTGTTTTTT.

The CDR3 DNA sequence: TGCGCCAGCAGCCCCCGACAATCACAGGGTTACAATGAGCAGTTCTTC. Translated, it gives CASSPRQSQGYNEQFF. The chain has TRBV5-1 and TRBJ2-1; TRBD1 might be the D (6 bases). Germline CDR1 reads SGHRS; CDR2 reads YFSETQ. The CDR3 totals 16 residues. Trimming left V 4 bases short and J 4 bases short, with 18 bases between.

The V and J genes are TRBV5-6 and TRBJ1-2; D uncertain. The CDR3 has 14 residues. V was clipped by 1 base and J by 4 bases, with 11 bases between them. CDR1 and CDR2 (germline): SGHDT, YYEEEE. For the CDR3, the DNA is TGTGCCAGCAGCTTGACAGCGGGAGGCTATGGCTACACCTTC. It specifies CASSLTAGGYGYTF.

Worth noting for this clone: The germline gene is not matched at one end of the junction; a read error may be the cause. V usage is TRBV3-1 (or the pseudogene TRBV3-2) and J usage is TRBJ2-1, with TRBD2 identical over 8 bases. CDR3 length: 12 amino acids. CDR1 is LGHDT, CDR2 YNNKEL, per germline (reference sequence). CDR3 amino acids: CASSQSQREPFF. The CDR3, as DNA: TGTGCCAGCAGCCAATCCCAGCGGGAGCCGTTCTTC.

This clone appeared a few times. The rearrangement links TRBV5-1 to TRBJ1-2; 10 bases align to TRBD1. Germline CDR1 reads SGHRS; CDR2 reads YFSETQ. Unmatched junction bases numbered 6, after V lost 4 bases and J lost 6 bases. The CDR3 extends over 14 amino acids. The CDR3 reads CASSPTGGADGYTF. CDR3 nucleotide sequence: TGCGCCAGCAGCCCGACAGGGGGCGCGGATGGCTACACCTTC. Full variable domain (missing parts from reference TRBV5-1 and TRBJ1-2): KAGVTQTPRYLIKTRGQQVTLSCSPISGHRSVSWYQQTPGQGLQFLFEYFSETQRNKGNFPGRFSGRQFSNSRSEMNVSTLELGDSALYLCASSPTGGADGYTFGSGTRLTVV.

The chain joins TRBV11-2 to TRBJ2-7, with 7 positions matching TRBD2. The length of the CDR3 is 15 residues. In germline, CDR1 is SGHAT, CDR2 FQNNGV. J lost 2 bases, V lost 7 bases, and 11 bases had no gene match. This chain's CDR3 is CASTVHREAPYEQYF. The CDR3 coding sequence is TGTGCCAGCACCGTCCACCGGGAGGCTCCCTACGAGCAGTACTTC.

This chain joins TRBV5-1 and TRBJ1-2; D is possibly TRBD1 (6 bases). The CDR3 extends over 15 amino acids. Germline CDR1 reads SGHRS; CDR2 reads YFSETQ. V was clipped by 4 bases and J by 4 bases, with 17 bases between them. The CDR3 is CASSPGGSRSYGYTF. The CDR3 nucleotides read TGCGCCAGCAGCCCGGGGGGCAGCCGGAGCTATGGCTACACCTTC.

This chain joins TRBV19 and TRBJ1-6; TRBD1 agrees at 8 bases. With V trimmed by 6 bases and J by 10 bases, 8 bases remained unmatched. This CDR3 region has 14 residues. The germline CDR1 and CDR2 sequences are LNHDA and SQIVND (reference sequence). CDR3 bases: TGTGCCAGTAGGACCGGACAGGGCGAATCACCCCTCCACTTT. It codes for CASRTGQGESPLHF.

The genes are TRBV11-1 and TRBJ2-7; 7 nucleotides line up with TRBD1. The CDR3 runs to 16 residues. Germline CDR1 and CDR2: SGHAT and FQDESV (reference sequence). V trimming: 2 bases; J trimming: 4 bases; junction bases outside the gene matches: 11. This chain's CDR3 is CASSLSGTAPRYEQYF. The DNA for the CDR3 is TGTGCCAGCAGCTTATCGGGGACAGCCCCCCGATACGAGCAGTACTTC.

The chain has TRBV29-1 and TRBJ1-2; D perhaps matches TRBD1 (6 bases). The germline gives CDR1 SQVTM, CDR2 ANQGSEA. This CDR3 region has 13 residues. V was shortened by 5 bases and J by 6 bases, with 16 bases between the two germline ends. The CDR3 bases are TGCAGCGTTCGAAGGACAGACTCGGATGGCTACACCTTC. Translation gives CSVRRTDSDGYTF.

In DNA form, the CDR3 reads TGTGCCAGCAGCTTACCTAGCGGGAGTGGCGTCAATGAGCAGTTCTTC. Protein sequence: CASSLPSGSGVNEQFF. V usage is TRBV7-9 and J usage is TRBJ2-1, with TRBD2 matching over 10 bases. The CDR3 runs 16 residues. Unmatched junction bases numbered 7, after V lost 2 bases and J lost 6 bases. Per the germline V gene, CDR1 is SEHNR and CDR2 is FQNEAQ (reference sequence).

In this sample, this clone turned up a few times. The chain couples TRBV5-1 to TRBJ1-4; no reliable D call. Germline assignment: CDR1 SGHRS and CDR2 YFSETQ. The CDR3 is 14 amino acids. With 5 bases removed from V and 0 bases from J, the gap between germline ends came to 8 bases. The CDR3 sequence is CASSPGTTNEKLFF. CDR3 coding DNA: TGCGCCAGCAGTCCCGGGACAACTAATGAAAAACTGTTTTTT. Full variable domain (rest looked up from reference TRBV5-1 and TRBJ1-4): KAGVTQTPRYLIKTRGQQVTLSCSPISGHRSVSWYQQTPGQGLQFLFEYFSETQRNKGNFPGRFSGRQFSNSRSEMNVSTLELGDSALYLCASSPGTTNEKLFFGSGTQLSVL.

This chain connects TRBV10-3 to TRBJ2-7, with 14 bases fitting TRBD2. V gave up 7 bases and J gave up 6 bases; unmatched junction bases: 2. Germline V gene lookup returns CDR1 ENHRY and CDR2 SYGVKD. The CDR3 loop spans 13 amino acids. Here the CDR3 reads CAITGTSGSEQYF. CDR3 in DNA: TGTGCCATCACCGGGACTAGCGGGAGCGAGCAGTACTTC.

DNA for the CDR3: TGTGCCAGCAGCTCGGGACAGCACCAGAACACTGAAGCTTTCTTT. Encoded protein: CASSSGQHQNTEAFF. V and J are TRBV7-9 and TRBJ1-1, with 7 nucleotides matching TRBD1. Germline V CDR1 and CDR2: SEHNR, FQNEAQ (reference sequence). CDR3 length: 15 residues. With V trimmed by 4 bases and J by 1 base, 6 bases remained unmatched.